This TCR beta chain is from a study of cytomegalovirus exposure and HLA in healthy donors. This CDR3 region has 15 residues. Germline V lookup: CDR1 SGHVS, CDR2 FNYEAQ. Trimming took off 3 bases at V and 2 bases at J, with 14 bases between the two ends. TCRdb's table, derived via immunoSEQ multiplex PCR, lists solely in-frame clones and lacks some. The repertoire holds fewer than 400,000 clones, over 75% seen once, with roughly 0.88% in the top ten. The sample comprised PBMCs. J is TRBJ2-7 and V is TRBV7-6; D uncertain. This clonotype was obtained from a man between 25 and 39 years old in good health and CMV-seronegative. The chain's CDR3 is CASSFRQAPTYEQYF. The CDR3 coding sequence is TGTGCCAGCAGCTTCAGGCAGGCCCCTACCTACGAGCAGTACTTC.